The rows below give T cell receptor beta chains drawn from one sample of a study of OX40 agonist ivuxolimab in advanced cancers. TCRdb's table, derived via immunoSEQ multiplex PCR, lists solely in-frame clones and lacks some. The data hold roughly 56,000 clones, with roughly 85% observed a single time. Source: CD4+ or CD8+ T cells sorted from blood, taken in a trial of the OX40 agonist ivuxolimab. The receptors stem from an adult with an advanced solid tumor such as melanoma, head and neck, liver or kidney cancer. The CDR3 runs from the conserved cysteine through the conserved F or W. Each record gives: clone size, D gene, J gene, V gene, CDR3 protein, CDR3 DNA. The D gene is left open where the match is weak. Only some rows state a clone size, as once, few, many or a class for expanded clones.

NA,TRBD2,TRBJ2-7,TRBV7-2,CASSLASGGKREQYF,TGTGCCAGCAGCTTAGCAAGCGGGGGGAAGCGCGAGCAGTACTTC
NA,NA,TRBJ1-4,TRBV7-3,CASSAGQNEKLFF,TGTGCCAGCAGCGCAGGACAGAATGAAAAACTGTTTTTT
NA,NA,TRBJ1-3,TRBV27,CAWGFGNTIYF,TGTGCCTGGGGATTCGGAAACACCATATATTTT
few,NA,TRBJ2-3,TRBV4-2,CASSQEAGAGTDTQYF,TGTGCCAGCAGCCAAGAAGCTGGGGCTGGCACAGATACGCAGTATTTT
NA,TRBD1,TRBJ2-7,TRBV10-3,CAISARTGSNHEQYF,TGTGCCATCAGTGCCCGGACAGGGTCGAACCACGAGCAGTACTTC
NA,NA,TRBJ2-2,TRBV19,CATLETDSGELFF,TGTGCCACCCTCGAGACGGACTCCGGGGAGCTGTTTTTT
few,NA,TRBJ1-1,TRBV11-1,CASSLALIDGDEAFF,TGTGCCAGCAGCTTAGCGCTAATAGATGGCGATGAAGCTTTCTTT
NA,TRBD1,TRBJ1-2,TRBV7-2,CASSSGGTAKGYTF,TGTGCCAGCAGCTCAGGGGGCACCGCGAAGGGCTACACCTTC
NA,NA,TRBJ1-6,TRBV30,CAWTGVGSPLHF,TGTGCCTGGACAGGGGTTGGTTCACCCCTCCACTTT
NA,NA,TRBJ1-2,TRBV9,CASSVGEGVGYTF,TGTGCCAGCAGCGTAGGGGAAGGCGTTGGCTACACCTTC
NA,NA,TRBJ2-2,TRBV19,CASTRDGPNTGELFF,TGTGCCAGTACAAGGGACGGACCGAACACCGGGGAGCTGTTTTTT
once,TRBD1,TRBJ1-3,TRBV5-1,CASSLAGTDSGNTIYF,TGCGCCAGCAGCTTGGCCGGGACAGACTCTGGAAACACCATATATTTT
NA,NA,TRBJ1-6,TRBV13,CASSLGNGYNSPLHF,TGTGCCAGCAGCCTCGGGAACGGGTACAATTCACCCCTCCACTTT
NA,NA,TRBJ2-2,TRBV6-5,CASSLAGKLNTGELFF,TGTGCCAGCAGTTTAGCAGGGAAACTGAACACCGGGGAGCTGTTTTTT
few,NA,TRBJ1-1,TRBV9,CASSVRGTTEAFF,TGTGCCAGCAGCGTAAGGGGGACCACTGAAGCTTTCTTT
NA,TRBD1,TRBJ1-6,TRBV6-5,CASSTGEPSTSPLHF,TGTGCCAGCAGCACAGGGGAGCCGTCCACTTCACCCCTCCACTTT
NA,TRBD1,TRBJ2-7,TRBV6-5,CASRTGDHSYEQYF,TGTGCCAGCAGGACAGGGGACCACTCCTACGAGCAGTACTTC
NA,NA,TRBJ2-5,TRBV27,CASSLTYQETQYF,TGTGCCAGCAGTTTAACGTACCAAGAGACCCAGTACTTC
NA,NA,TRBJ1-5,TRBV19,CASSFSPGGGTQPQHF,TGTGCCAGTAGTTTCTCTCCTGGGGGGGGCACTCAGCCCCAGCATTTT
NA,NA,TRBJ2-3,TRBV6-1,CASSKEFSTDTQYF,TGTGCCAGCAGCAAAGAATTTAGCACAGATACGCAGTATTTT
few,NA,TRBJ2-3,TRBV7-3,CASSLDTDTQYF,TGTGCCAGCAGCTTGGATACAGATACGCAGTATTTT
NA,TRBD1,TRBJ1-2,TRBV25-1,CASSELGMTGAYSGYTF,TGTGCCAGCAGTGAATTAGGGATGACAGGGGCTTATTCTGGCTACACCTTC
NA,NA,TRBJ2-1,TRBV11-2,CASSVTPTPGNEQFF,TGTGCCAGCAGCGTAACCCCTACCCCAGGCAATGAGCAGTTCTTC
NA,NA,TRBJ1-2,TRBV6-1,CASSEAKGYGYTF,TGTGCCAGCAGTGAAGCGAAAGGGTACGGCTACACCTTC
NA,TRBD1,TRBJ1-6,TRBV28,CASASATGGFRSSYNSPLHF,TGTGCCAGCGCGTCGGCGACAGGGGGCTTTAGGAGCTCCTATAATTCACCCCTCCACTTT
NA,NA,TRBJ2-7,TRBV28,CASTRVGVEQYF,TGTGCCAGCACTCGAGTAGGGGTCGAGCAGTACTTC
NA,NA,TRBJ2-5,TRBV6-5,CASSYGGLLQETQYF,TGTGCCAGCAGTTACGGCGGCCTGCTCCAAGAGACCCAGTACTTC
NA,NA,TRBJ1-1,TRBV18,CASSPPSGGETEAFF,TGTGCCAGCTCACCACCGTCCGGGGGTGAGACTGAAGCTTTCTTT
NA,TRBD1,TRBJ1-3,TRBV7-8,CASSSGQTNSGNTIYF,TGTGCCAGCAGCTCGGGACAGACTAACTCTGGAAACACCATATATTTT
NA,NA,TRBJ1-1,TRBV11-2,CASSPRRANTEAFF,TGTGCCAGCAGCCCGAGGCGGGCGAACACTGAAGCTTTCTTT
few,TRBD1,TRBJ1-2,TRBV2,CASMQGVGYGYTF,TGTGCCAGCATGCAGGGGGTAGGGTATGGCTACACCTTC
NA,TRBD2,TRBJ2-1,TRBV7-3,CASSSGTSGVDEQFF,TGTGCCAGCAGCTCCGGGACTAGCGGGGTTGATGAGCAGTTCTTC
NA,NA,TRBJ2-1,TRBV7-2,CASSLGQPPNNEQFF,TGTGCCAGCAGCTTAGGACAGCCCCCAAACAATGAGCAGTTCTTC
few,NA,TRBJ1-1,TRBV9,CASRKTGNTEAFF,TGTGCCAGCCGCAAGACAGGGAACACTGAAGCTTTCTTT
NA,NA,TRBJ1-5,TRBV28,CASSPTGDPWFSNQPQHF,TGTGCCAGCAGTCCGACCGGCGATCCCTGGTTTAGCAATCAGCCCCAGCATTTT
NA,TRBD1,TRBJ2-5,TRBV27,CASRQRGTGIETQYF,TGTGCCAGCAGGCAACGAGGGACAGGTATTGAGACCCAGTACTTC
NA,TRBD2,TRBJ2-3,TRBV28,CASSQAGLAGGTGNTDTQYF,TGTGCCAGCAGCCAGGCAGGGCTAGCGGGGGGGACAGGGAACACAGATACGCAGTATTTT
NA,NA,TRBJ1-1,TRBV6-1,CASSNQGNTEAFF,TGTGCCAGCAGCAACCAGGGGAACACTGAAGCTTTCTTT
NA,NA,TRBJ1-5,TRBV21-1,CASREIPQHF,TGTGCCAGCAGGGAAATTCCCCAGCATTTT
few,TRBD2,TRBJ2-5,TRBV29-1,CSVDGLAQETQYF,TGCAGCGTCGACGGACTAGCACAAGAGACCCAGTACTTC
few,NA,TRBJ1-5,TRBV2,CASSGGTSYSNQPQHF,TGTGCCAGCAGTGGGGGGACATCATATAGCAATCAGCCCCAGCATTTT
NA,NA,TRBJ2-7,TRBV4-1,CASSQDAGRTNEQYF,TGCGCCAGCAGCCAAGATGCAGGGAGAACTAACGAGCAGTACTTC
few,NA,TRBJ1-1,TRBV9,CASSLQRNTEAFF,TGTGCCAGCAGCCTCCAGAGGAACACTGAAGCTTTCTTT
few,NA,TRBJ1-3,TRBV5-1,CASSLALGAAGNTIYF,TGCGCCAGCAGCCTCGCCCTTGGGGCAGCTGGAAACACCATATATTTT
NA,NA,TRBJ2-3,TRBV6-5,CASSYSRSSDTQYF,TGTGCCAGCAGTTACTCGCGGTCTTCAGATACGCAGTATTTT
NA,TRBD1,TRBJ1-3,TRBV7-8,CASSLGTGGAGNTIYF,TGTGCCAGCAGCTTAGGGACAGGGGGCGCTGGAAACACCATATATTTT
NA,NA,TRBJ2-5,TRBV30,CAADSGQETQYF,TGTGCCGCAGATAGCGGCCAAGAGACCCAGTACTTC
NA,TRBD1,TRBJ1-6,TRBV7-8,CASRIDRGGSPLHF,TGTGCCAGCAGAATAGACAGGGGCGGGTCACCCCTCCACTTT
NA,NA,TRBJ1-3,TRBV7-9,CASSFGGNGNTIYF,TGTGCCAGCAGCTTTGGAGGCAATGGAAACACCATATATTTT
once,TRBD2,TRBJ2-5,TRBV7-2,CASSLVLTSAQETQYF,TGTGCCAGCAGCTTAGTGTTGACTAGCGCACAAGAGACCCAGTACTTC
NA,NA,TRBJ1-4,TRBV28,CASGSVEGGGAEKLFF,TGTGCCAGCGGTAGTGTCGAGGGGGGTGGGGCTGAAAAACTGTTTTTT
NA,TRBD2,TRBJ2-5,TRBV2,CASSLPAQGLKETQYF,TGTGCCAGCAGCCTTCCTGCGCAGGGACTAAAAGAGACCCAGTACTTC
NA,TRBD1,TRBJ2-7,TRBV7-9,CASSLRGLEQYF,TGTGCCAGCAGCTTAAGGGGGCTCGAGCAGTACTTC
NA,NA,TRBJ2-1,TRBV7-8,CASSLGQGSYNEQFF,TGTGCCAGCAGCTTAGGGCAGGGCTCCTACAATGAGCAGTTCTTC
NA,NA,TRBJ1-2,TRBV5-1,CASSLDRSAYGYTF,TGCGCCAGCAGCTTGGACAGGTCGGCCTATGGCTACACCTTC
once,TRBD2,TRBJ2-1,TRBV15,CATSRDGLAGARPNEQFF,TGTGCCACCAGCAGAGACGGACTAGCGGGGGCTAGACCAAATGAGCAGTTCTTC
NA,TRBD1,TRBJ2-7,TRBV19,CASSEAGQGAYEQYF,TGTGCCAGTAGCGAGGCGGGACAGGGGGCTTACGAGCAGTACTTC
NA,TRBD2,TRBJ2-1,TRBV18,CASSYGGNDNEQFF,TGTGCCAGCTCGTACGGGGGGAACGACAATGAGCAGTTCTTC
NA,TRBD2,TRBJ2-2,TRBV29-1,CSVGLAGVTGELFF,TGCAGCGTCGGACTAGCGGGGGTCACCGGGGAGCTGTTTTTT